These T cell receptor beta chains were read from a single sample in a study of blood T cell repertoires in COVID-19. Assay: immunoSEQ multiplex PCR; the TCRdb copy retains only in-frame clones and omits some. Among 30,000 to 40,000 clones listed, approximately 85% were seen once. Sequencing used peripheral blood. The receptors were gathered from a man in his 60s with active or convalescent COVID-19. CDR3s include the opening cysteine and the closing phenylalanine or tryptophan. Clone size is not always given. Where it is, it says once, few, many or a class for expanded clones.

TRBV18	NA	CASSPDRGHHQPQHF
TRBV14	NA	CASSQASRVLETQYF
TRBV7-2	NA	CASSPDKNTEAFF
TRBV18	once	CASSPPGWGRLNQPQHF
TRBV4-2	NA	CASSQEGLAGTDTQYF
TRBV5-4	NA	CASSLAGANTGELFF
TRBV9	NA	CASSVGGRVTGNTIYF
TRBV7-2	NA	CASSEGATQYF
TRBV7-9	NA	CASSLAEGWSYTF
TRBV5-4	NA	CAARRAGEETQYF
TRBV2	few	CASHQDRYNSPLHF
TRBV21-1	few	CASSNRGPYQETQYF
TRBV30	NA	CAWSRESTDTQYF
TRBV28	NA	CASYSTGGGRVAEAFF
TRBV28	NA	CASSPQDRVGNTIYF
TRBV18	NA	CASSAGQGETQYF
TRBV5-6	NA	CASSSTTGQETQYF